The 26 T cell receptor beta chains presented below share a single source sample, sequenced in a study of cytomegalovirus exposure and HLA in healthy donors (dated by TCRdb to between 2016 and 2019). The method was the immunoSEQ multiplex PCR assay. For the multiplex PCR, a mixture combining 60 forward primers for TCR Vbeta segments and 13 reverse primers for TCR Jbeta segments was used. This is the immuneACCESS table as TCRdb keeps it, with only in-frame sequences that have V and J called. A part of the clones is gone; compared with another copy, unresolved V genes explain less than half, and the rest is unexplained. This sample comprises more than 90,000 clones, roughly 70% of them detected only once. The top ten clones comprise under 3% of the sample. Sequenced sample: PBMCs. These TCRs come from a man aged 50 to 59 in good health and CMV-seronegative.

This sequence joins TRBV18 and TRBJ1-6; TRBD1 is a possible D gene (6 bases). Germline CDR1 is KGHSH and CDR2 is LQKENI. V shed 4 bases and J shed 9 bases, with 13 bases lying between them. The CDR3 totals 14 residues. CDR3 protein: CASSRDRLASPLHF. CDR3 DNA: TGTGCCAGCTCACGCGACAGGCTGGCTTCACCCCTCCACTTT.

J is TRBJ1-2 and V is TRBV4-3; TRBD1 matches 7 bases. Germline CDR1 is LGHNA and CDR2 is YSLEER. The CDR3 is 15 residues long. Losses at the gene ends were 1 base for V and 4 bases for J; bases not matched to a gene: 6. CDR3 protein: CASSQGGRGIYGYTF. The DNA of the CDR3 is TGCGCCAGCAGCCAAGGCGGCAGGGGGATCTATGGCTACACCTTC.

The chain joins TRBV29-1 to TRBJ1-3; no clear D. V dropped 0 bases and J dropped 2 bases, with 8 bases sitting between them. The CDR3 has 14 amino acids. CDR1 SQVTM and CDR2 ANQGSEA come from the germline V gene. The CDR3 nucleotides are TGCAGCGTTGAAGAGCTCGGGGCTGGAAACACCATATATTTT. Translating gives CSVEELGAGNTIYF.

The chain uses TRBV27 and TRBJ1-5; D remains ambiguous. V lost 3 bases and J 6 bases, leaving 9 bases between the germline ends. Germline V CDR1 and CDR2: MNHEY, SMNVEV (reference sequence). The CDR3 contains 13 residues. In DNA, the CDR3 is TGTGCCAGCAGTTTGAAGAGAGGTCAGCCCCAGCATTTT. This encodes CASSLKRGQPQHF.

The V and J genes are TRBV5-4 and TRBJ2-3; 7 positions agree with TRBD2. With 0 bases clipped from V and 2 bases from J, the junction kept 0 bases outside the gene matches. CDR3 length: 14 amino acids. Looked up from germline, CDR1 is SGHNT and CDR2 is YYREEE (reference sequence). CDR3 residues: CASSLGLATDTQYF. The CDR3 region has the DNA TGTGCCAGCAGCTTGGGACTAGCCACAGATACGCAGTATTTT.

This rearrangement joins TRBV4-2 to TRBJ2-5; 7 positions match TRBD2. The V and J ends lost 2 bases and 5 bases, in that order; junction bases with no gene match: 11. The CDR3 has 16 amino acids. Germline CDR1 reads LGHNA; CDR2 reads YNFKEQ. The CDR3 coding sequence is TGTGCCAGCAGCCAACCGCAAGGGAGGGGTAGGGAGACCCAGTACTTC. Amino acids: CASSQPQGRGRETQYF.

The gene calls are TRBV7-9 and TRBJ1-1; perhaps TRBD1 as D (6 bases). Germline V CDR1 and CDR2: SEHNR, FQNEAQ (reference sequence). V was shortened by 4 bases and J by 0 bases, with 21 bases between the two germline ends. CDR3 length: 18 residues. CDR3 nucleotide sequence: TGTGCCAGCAGCTCTATTAGAGGGGGTCCAGGAGTGAACACTGAAGCTTTCTTT. Translated: CASSSIRGGPGVNTEAFF.

This rearrangement joins TRBV4-1 to TRBJ1-5; D not resolved. CDR1 and CDR2 (germline): MGHRA, YSYEKL. With 0 bases removed from V and 9 bases from J, the gap between germline ends came to 9 bases. The CDR3 length is 13 residues. The CDR3 coding sequence is TGCGCCAGCAGCCAAGAGGAGCAGAGGCCCCAGCATTTT. Translated: CASSQEEQRPQHF.

This chain connects TRBV5-1 to TRBJ1-4; 9 positions match TRBD1. V shed 2 bases, J shed 8 bases, and the junction held 4 bases outside the gene matches. The CDR3 runs to 14 residues. Germline lookup yields CDR1 SGHRS and CDR2 YFSETQ. The CDR3 reads CASSLGTGIEKLFF. CDR3 nucleotides: TGCGCCAGCAGCTTAGGGACAGGGATCGAAAAACTGTTTTTT.

The chain joins TRBV7-9 to TRBJ1-1, with a tentative D call TRBD1 (6 bases). CDR1 and CDR2 from the germline V gene are SEHNR and FQNEAQ (reference sequence). V gave up 2 bases and J gave up 1 base, with 17 bases separating them. This CDR3 region has 17 residues. The CDR3 sequence is CASSLRGKGTKNTEAFF. The CDR3, as DNA: TGTGCCAGCAGCTTAAGGGGTAAGGGGACAAAGAACACTGAAGCTTTCTTT.

The gene calls are TRBV27 and TRBJ2-2; D unclear. Trimming stripped 2 bases from V and 9 bases from J, with 13 bases between. CDR1 is MNHEY and CDR2 is SMNVEV in the germline V gene (reference sequence). This CDR3 has 14 amino acids. CDR3 loop: CASSLSTAPRELFF. CDR3 nucleotide sequence: TGTGCCAGCAGTTTAAGCACAGCACCCCGGGAGCTGTTTTTT.

The chain is built from TRBV5-6 and TRBJ1-5; D gene uncertain. CDR1 SGHDT and CDR2 YYEEEE come from the germline V gene. The CDR3 contains 15 residues. V shed 0 bases and J shed 2 bases, with 9 bases lying between them. The CDR3 DNA reads as TGTGCCAGCAGCTTGGCCGGGGTGGGCAATCAGCCCCAGCATTTT. Translated, it gives CASSLAGVGNQPQHF. Looking up the rest from reference TRBV5-6 and TRBJ1-5 gives the full variable domain: DAGVTQSPTHLIKTRGQQVTLRCSPKSGHDTVSWYQQALGQGPQFIFQYYEEEERQRGNFPDRFSGHQFPNYSSELNVNALLLGDSALYLCASSLAGVGNQPQHFGDGTRLSIL.

The rearrangement joins TRBV7-2 to TRBJ2-3; D gene uncertain. This CDR3 comprises 13 residues. The germline V gene encodes CDR1 SGHTA and CDR2 FQGNSA. The ends were cut back, 5 bases at V and 6 bases at J, with 12 bases in the middle. The CDR3 sequence: CASSPMTGDTQYF. The CDR3 coding sequence is TGTGCCAGCAGCCCGATGACTGGTGATACGCAGTATTTT.

V gene TRBV11-2 combines with J gene TRBJ2-5; TRBD2 might be the D (6 bases). V was trimmed by 5 bases and J by 1 base, leaving 17 bases between them. In germline, CDR1 is SGHAT, CDR2 FQNNGV. This CDR3 contains 16 residues. CDR3 sequence reads: CASSRKEGGLQETQYF. The CDR3 region has the DNA TGTGCCAGCAGCCGTAAGGAGGGAGGCCTCCAAGAGACCCAGTACTTC. Full variable domain (missing parts from reference TRBV11-2 and TRBJ2-5): EAGVAQSPRYKIIEKRQSVAFWCNPISGHATLYWYQQILGQGPKLLIQFQNNGVVDDSQLPKDRFSAERLKGVDSTLKIQPAKLEDSAVYLCASSRKEGGLQETQYFGPGTRLLVL.

This chain connects TRBV4-3 to TRBJ2-2; 7 bases fit TRBD1. Germline values: CDR1 LGHNA, CDR2 YSLEER. The V segment lost 4 bases and the J segment 0 bases; nucleotides outside the gene matches: 5. The CDR3 contains 16 residues. This chain's CDR3 is CASSRLGQTNTGELFF. CDR3 DNA: TGCGCCAGCAGCCGCCTGGGACAGACGAACACCGGGGAGCTGTTTTTT.

This chain uses TRBV9 with TRBJ2-1, with a weak D call TRBD2 (6 bases). Germline CDR1 SGDLS, CDR2 YYNGEE. This CDR3 is built from 16 residues. V lost 2 bases to trimming and J lost 1 base, with 13 bases between them. In nucleotides, the CDR3 is TGTGCCAGCAGCGTGTTATCGGGGAGGTCCTACAATGAGCAGTTCTTC. The encoded protein is CASSVLSGRSYNEQFF.

The chain has TRBV27 and TRBJ2-1, with no clear D. CDR3 length: 14 residues. Trimming stripped 7 bases from V and 0 bases from J, with 10 bases between. Germline V gene data show CDR1 as MNHEY and CDR2 as SMNVEV (reference sequence). The CDR3 loop reads CASKMQDSYNEQFF. Written as DNA, the CDR3 is TGTGCCAGCAAAATGCAGGACTCCTACAATGAGCAGTTCTTC.

This clone occurred once. This rearrangement joins TRBV10-3 to TRBJ1-2; 8 nucleotides line up with TRBD1. Per germline, CDR1 ENHRY and CDR2 SYGVKD. J lost 8 bases, V lost 9 bases, and 5 bases had no gene match. This CDR3 has 11 amino acids. The CDR3 region has the DNA TGTGCCATTCAGGGGGCGGGAGGCTACACCTTC. Its protein is CAIQGAGGYTF.

In its sample, this clone was seen a few times. V and J are TRBV10-3 and TRBJ2-6; D call uncertain. Trimming cost V 8 bases and J 4 bases, with 15 bases left between them. CDR1 and CDR2 (germline): ENHRY, SYGVKD. The CDR3 runs to 15 residues. As DNA, the CDR3 is TGTGCCATCGGTTACAACAGTTTCGGGGCCAACGTCCTGACTTTC. Protein sequence: CAIGYNSFGANVLTF.

The chain uses TRBV5-1 and TRBJ1-1; D unclear. Trimming took off 2 bases at V and 1 base at J, with 6 bases between the two ends. Germline values: CDR1 SGHRS, CDR2 YFSETQ. This CDR3 is built from 13 residues. CDR3 loop: CASSFQENTEAFF. The CDR3 nucleotides are TGCGCCAGCAGCTTTCAGGAGAACACTGAAGCTTTCTTT.

This sequence joins TRBV5-6 and TRBJ2-2; D perhaps matches TRBD2 (6 bases). Between the trimmed V and J ends, which lost 0 bases and 4 bases, there was a span of 13 bases. The CDR3 extends over 16 amino acids. Germline-derived CDR1 and CDR2 are SGHDT and YYEEEE. CDR3 residues: CASSLVPGEATGELFF. The CDR3 DNA reads TGTGCCAGCAGCTTGGTTCCGGGAGAGGCCACCGGGGAGCTGTTTTTT.

The V gene is TRBV5-1, the J gene TRBJ1-6, with TRBD1 as a possible D gene (5 bases). This CDR3 is 14 amino acids long. V was shortened by 6 bases and J by 7 bases, with 14 bases between the two germline ends. The germline CDR1 and CDR2 sequences are SGHRS and YFSETQ. The CDR3 sequence: CASTQGAENSPLHF. CDR3 in DNA: TGCGCCAGCACCCAAGGGGCGGAAAATTCACCCCTCCACTTT.

The chain employs TRBV5-8 and TRBJ2-7, with 7 bases matching TRBD1. Germline V gene data show CDR1 as SGHTS and CDR2 as YDEGEE. Trimming removed 2 bases from V and 6 bases from J; junction bases left unmatched: 2. This CDR3 is built from 12 residues. This CDR3 reads CASSFAGGEQYV. In DNA form, the CDR3 reads TGTGCCAGCAGCTTTGCAGGGGGCGAGCAGTACGTC.

This clone was detected once. The final CDR3 position lacks the conserved phenylalanine or tryptophan, pointing to a likely read error. This rearrangement joins TRBV30 to TRBJ1-3; weak D call: TRBD1 (6 bases). Germline CDR1 GTSNPN, CDR2 SVGIG (reference sequence). Trimming stripped 2 bases from V and 8 bases from J, with 13 bases between. The CDR3 is 13 residues long. In DNA form, the CDR3 reads TGTGCCTGGAGTAGGACAGTCGGAGACACCATATATGTT. Amino acid sequence: CAWSRTVGDTIYV.

This rearrangement joins TRBV4-1 to TRBJ2-7; D is unclear. The CDR3 is made up of 14 amino acids. V was cut by 0 bases and J by 0 bases, with 6 bases left in between. CDR1 and CDR2 (germline): MGHRA, YSYEKL. CDR3 in amino acids: CASSQDWSSYEQYV. DNA of the CDR3: TGCGCCAGCAGCCAAGATTGGAGCTCCTACGAGCAGTACGTC.

The DNA for the CDR3 is TGTGCCAGCACCATCGCGGGGATCCAAGAGACCCAGTACTTC. Encoded protein: CASTIAGIQETQYF. The gene calls are TRBV7-9 and TRBJ2-5, with a weak D call TRBD2 (6 bases). Germline CDR1 and CDR2: SEHNR and FQNEAQ (reference sequence). This CDR3 region has 14 residues. The V end lost 7 bases, the J end lost 1 base, and 13 bases lay between the germline ends.